This T cell receptor (beta chain) was recorded in a study of blood T cell repertoires in COVID-19. Study context: The United States, Italy and Spain supplied acute and convalescent COVID-19 samples. PBMCs, B-cell-depleted T cells, or T cells were the source of the cDNA or gDNA that made up the material.

V was cut by 4 bases and J by 7 bases, with 10 bases left in between. The CDR3 is 12 amino acids. The germline V gene has CDR1 MDHEN and CDR2 SYDVKM. Methods used by the authors: Amplification from reference gene primers served as the basis for estimated nucleated cell counts. Profiling relied on immunoSEQ multiplex PCR, and the TCRdb table lists in-frame clones only, not all of them. That table furnishes V, J and clone size, whereas the DNA furnished D and trimming. The sample has about 180,000 clones, around 83% seen once. The chain employs TRBV28 and TRBJ1-2, with D unclear. This TCR was recovered from a human donor in a cohort sampled during active COVID-19. Input material: peripheral blood. Here the CDR3 reads CASSSSGAGYTF. CDR3 DNA: TGTGCCAGCAGTTCCTCGGGAGCTGGCTACACCTTC.